This is a list of T cell receptor beta chains from one sample in a study of T cells in Graves' hyperthyroidism and ophthalmopathy. Each CDR3 protein is one row after TCRdb ran MiXCR on the multiplex PCR reads. The sample lists hundreds of thousands of distinct CDR3 sequences, less than 25% seen once, with under 35% in the top ten. The sample taken for sequencing was blood. These receptors all come from a man aged 25 to 45 with Graves' ophthalmopathy. Both conserved end residues are trimmed from each CDR3.

TRBV28	TRBJ1-4	ASKSTGVNQLF
TRBV20-1	TRBJ2-3	SARDPGWSDTQY
TRBV30	TRBJ2-1	AWSIRDEQF
TRBV19	TRBJ2-2	ASSGGAGELF
TRBV20-1	TRBJ1-1	SARKAQADTEAF
TRBV28	TRBJ2-1	ASWGGAKLNEQF
TRBV3-1	TRBJ2-5	ASSGGTTVETQY
TRBV9	TRBJ1-4	ASSDPASEKLF
TRBV28	TRBJ2-3	ASSSPGTSGRADTQY
TRBV28	TRBJ2-5	ASSSGTGAETQY
TRBV13	TRBJ2-7	ASSLGTGGSYEQY
TRBV29-1	TRBJ1-2	SVAGGTGDRGYT
TRBV5-4	TRBJ2-7	ASSLSGTTLYEQY
TRBV5-1	TRBJ1-1	ASSLRDRDTEAF